This T cell receptor (beta chain) came from a study of blood T cell repertoires in COVID-19. About the study: Specimens from acute and convalescent COVID-19 originated in the United States, Italy and Spain. Sources were T cells, B-cell-depleted T cells, or PBMCs; the material itself was cDNA or gDNA.

The CDR3 is 12 amino acids. Trimming stripped 6 bases from V and 1 base from J, with 6 bases between. Source study methods: Quantification of nucleated cells was approximated via reference gene primer amplification. Repertoires were generated with immunoSEQ multiplex PCR, while TCRdb's copy carries only in-frame clones and drops some. V and J calls and clone size are those listed in that table; D and trimming were worked out from the DNA. The sample holds about 530,000 clones, around 90% seen once. Sequencing was done on a sample of peripheral blood. The chain has TRBV12-3 or TRBV12-4 and TRBJ1-1; D gene unclear. The sequence derives from a woman in her fifties or sixties with COVID-19, enrolled during active disease. CDR3 DNA: TGTGCCAGCAGCCGTTCGAACACTGAAGCTTTCTTT. This translates into CASSRSNTEAFF.